The entry below describes one T cell receptor (beta chain). Antigen specificity is unknown. Sequencing was performed with immunoSEQ multiplex PCR; in TCRdb, only in-frame clones are kept and a portion is missing. The table shows roughly 640,000 clones, with about 96% occurring only once. The data were obtained in a study of shared clonotypes between healthy human individuals. Germline lookup yields CDR1 GTSNPN and CDR2 SVGIG (reference sequence). This CDR3 has 12 residues. Study findings and constraints: Rarefaction showed sorted-subset sequencing was incomplete despite large depth.

The origin of this receptor is a woman in her twenties or thirties in good health. The sequencing sample was made of naive CD4+ T cells sorted from blood. The subset is: CD45RA+ positively selected. This chain links TRBV30 with TRBJ2-5; D is possibly TRBD1 (5 bases). The J call may be mistaken, given a closer DNA end match to TRBJ2-7. Written as DNA, the CDR3 is TGTGCCTGGAGTCGACAGCCCTACGAGCAGTACTTC. Encoded protein: CAWSRQPYEQYF.